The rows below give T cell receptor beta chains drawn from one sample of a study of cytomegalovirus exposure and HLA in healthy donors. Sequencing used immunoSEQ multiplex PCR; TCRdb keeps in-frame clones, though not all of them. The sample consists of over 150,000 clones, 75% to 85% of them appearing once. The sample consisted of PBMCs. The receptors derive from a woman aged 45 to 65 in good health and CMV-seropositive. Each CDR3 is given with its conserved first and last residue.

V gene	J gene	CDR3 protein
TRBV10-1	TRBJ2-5	CASSADRGEETQYF
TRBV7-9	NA	CAGGTSGPYEQYF
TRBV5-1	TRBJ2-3	CASSLPESGRGTDTQYF
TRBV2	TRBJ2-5	CASTGQEAFQETQYF
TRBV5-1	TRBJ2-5	CASSPRLTGQETQYF
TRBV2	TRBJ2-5	CASSRDRGPGETQYF
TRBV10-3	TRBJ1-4	CAIREGATNEKLFF
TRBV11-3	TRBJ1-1	CASSLGSGEDTEAFF
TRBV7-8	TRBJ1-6	CASRAGTGSYNSPLHF
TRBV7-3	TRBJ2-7	CASSLASGEAYEQYF
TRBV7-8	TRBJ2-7	CASSLVRYYEQYF
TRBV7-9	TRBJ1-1	CSSSRGQGAVTEAFF
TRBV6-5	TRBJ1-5	CASSYSAQDSNQPQHF
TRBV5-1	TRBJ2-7	CASSSDTREQYF
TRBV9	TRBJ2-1	CASSPRGRYNEQFF
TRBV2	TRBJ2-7	CASSEWGVNEQYF
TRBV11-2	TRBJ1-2	CASSLTGTGGRGYTF
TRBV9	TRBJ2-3	CASSAGTSGGAQYF
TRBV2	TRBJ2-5	CASSENRGRETQYF
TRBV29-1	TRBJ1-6	CSVGTDANSPLHF
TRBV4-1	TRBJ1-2	CASSPPLTDGYTF
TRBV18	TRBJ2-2	CASSPGTGAYTGELFF
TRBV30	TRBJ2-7	CAWSPLAGREQYF
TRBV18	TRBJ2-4	CASSPFRGAQNSQYF
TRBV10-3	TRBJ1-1	CAITGTIRTEAFF
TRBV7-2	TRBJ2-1	CASSRVVGDYNEQFF
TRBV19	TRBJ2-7	CASSIGGTSVALYEQYF
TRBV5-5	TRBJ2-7	CASRRTGLTPYEQYF
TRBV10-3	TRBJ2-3	CAISESIGGPDTQYF
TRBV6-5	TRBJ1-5	CASSYTTGTNQPQHF
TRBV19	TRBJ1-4	CASTLGGLRDEKLFF
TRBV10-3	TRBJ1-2	CAISEGQASYGYTF
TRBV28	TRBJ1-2	CASSISWGQGEHGYTF
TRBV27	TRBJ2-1	CASSLDYRGARNEQFF
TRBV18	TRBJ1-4	CASSPFRVSVELFF
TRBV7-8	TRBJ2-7	CASSPRVAAYEQYF
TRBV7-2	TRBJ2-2	CASSWTSGGTGELFF
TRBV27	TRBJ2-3	CATWESGGTDTQYF
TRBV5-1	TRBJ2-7	CASSPGLAEGEQYF
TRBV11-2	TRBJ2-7	CASSLDLGQGAYEQYF
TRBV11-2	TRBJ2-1	CASSSAVGGQFF
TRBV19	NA	CASSINRVGSEQYF
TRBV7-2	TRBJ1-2	CASSPSASGYGYGYTF
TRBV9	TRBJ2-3	CASSVEGDTQYF
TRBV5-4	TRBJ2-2	CASSLGTSGGSTGELFF
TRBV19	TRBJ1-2	CASRGQGGYTF
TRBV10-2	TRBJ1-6	CASSESQGWNSPLHF
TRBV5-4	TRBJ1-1	CASSLFSQNTEAFF
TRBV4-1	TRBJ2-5	CASSPSPLERETQYF
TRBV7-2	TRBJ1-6	CASSLGGAYNSPLHF
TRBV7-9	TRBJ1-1	CASSSGALNTEAFF
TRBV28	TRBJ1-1	CASSTPEWNTEAFF
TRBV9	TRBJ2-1	CASSVGGLAGGNEQFF
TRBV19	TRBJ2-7	CASSSGRAGYEQYF
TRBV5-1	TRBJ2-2	CASSWGGPGSGELFF
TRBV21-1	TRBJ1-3	CASSKPSEGQGERSSGNTIYF
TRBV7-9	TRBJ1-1	CASSLVTGAEAFF
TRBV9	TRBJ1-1	CASSPRGQGSGTEAFF
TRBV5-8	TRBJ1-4	CASSLTSFNEKLFF
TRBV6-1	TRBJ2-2	CASSSLKGQGGELFF